The 25 T cell receptor beta chains given below trace back to one sample, sequenced in a study of cytomegalovirus exposure and HLA in healthy donors. PCR was performed using 60 Vbeta and 13 Jbeta primers. The assay was immunoSEQ multiplex PCR, and TCRdb's table has in-frame clones only and misses some. The sample gives about 120,000 clones, about 68% of which show up once; roughly 8.6% is in the top ten. The sequenced sample was PBMCs. These TCRs come from a woman between 40 and 50 years old in good health and CMV-seropositive.

This chain joins TRBV12-5 and TRBJ2-7; D perhaps matches TRBD2 (6 bases). This CDR3 region has 15 residues. Trimming removed 5 bases from V and 0 bases from J, with 14 bases in between. Looked up from germline, CDR1 is LGHNT and CDR2 is FRNRAP. The CDR3 protein is CASGPSEMSSYEQYF. The CDR3 coding sequence is TGTGCTAGTGGTCCTAGCGAGATGAGCTCCTACGAGCAGTACTTC.

The rearrangement joins TRBV18 to TRBJ2-1; a weak D match, TRBD2 (6 bases). Germline values: CDR1 KGHSH, CDR2 LQKENI. V was cut by 3 bases and J by 8 bases, with 11 bases left in between. CDR3 size: 13 residues. CDR3 in DNA: TGTGCCAGCTCACCCGGGGGTGCGGATGAGCAGTTCTTC. This translates into CASSPGGADEQFF.

The chain couples TRBV4-3 to TRBJ1-2; D not resolved. V dropped 4 bases and J dropped 2 bases, with 23 bases sitting between them. The CDR3 loop spans 18 amino acids. The V gene's germline CDR1 is LGHNA and CDR2 YSLEER. The CDR3 region has the DNA TGCGCCAGCAGCCTACTTCGCGGGGAGAGTAATTTCAACTATGGCTACACCTTC. Amino acid sequence: CASSLLRGESNFNYGYTF.

The chain recombines TRBV4-3 with TRBJ2-1; 12 nucleotides line up with TRBD2. This CDR3 spans 15 amino acids. V shed 4 bases and J 8 bases; nucleotides not matched to a gene: 6. Germline CDR1 is LGHNA and CDR2 is YSLEER. This CDR3 reads CASSRGLAGRDEQFF. CDR3 nucleotides: TGCGCCAGCAGCCGAGGACTAGCGGGACGGGATGAGCAGTTCTTC.

DNA of the CDR3: TGTGCCAGCAGTTTTTACAGGGCAACTAGCAATCAGCCCCAGCATTTT. Translated: CASSFYRATSNQPQHF. The chain combines TRBV28 with TRBJ1-5, with D possibly being TRBD1 (6 bases). V gave up 3 bases and J gave up 0 bases, with 12 bases separating them. Germline values: CDR1 MDHEN, CDR2 SYDVKM. This CDR3 comprises 16 residues.

This chain connects TRBV6-5 to TRBJ1-2; maybe TRBD1 (6 bases). Germline assignment: CDR1 MNHEY and CDR2 SVGAGI. The CDR3 is 14 amino acids. The V gene lost 2 bases and the J gene lost 8 bases, with 15 bases spanning the gap. The CDR3 nucleotides read TGTGCCAGCAGTTACCTGGCAGGGGAAGTGGGCTACACCTTC. Protein: CASSYLAGEVGYTF.

The chain carries TRBV28 and TRBJ2-5; TRBD1 agrees at 7 bases. The CDR3 has 12 residues. Trimming cost V 7 bases and J 11 bases; bases outside gene matches: 10. From germline, CDR1 is MDHEN and CDR2 SYDVKM. This CDR3 reads CASTIQGNEQYF. The DNA of the CDR3 is TGTGCCAGCACCATACAGGGGAATGAGCAGTACTTC.

The genes are TRBV15 and TRBJ2-5; 7 positions agree with TRBD1. CDR1 and CDR2 (germline): LNHNV, YYDKDF (reference sequence). The V and J ends lost 4 bases and 4 bases, in that order; junction bases with no gene match: 6. The CDR3 length is 14 residues. The chain's CDR3 is CATSTTGAGETQYF. CDR3 DNA sequence: TGTGCCACCAGCACCACAGGGGCGGGAGAGACCCAGTACTTC. Filled out from reference TRBV15 and TRBJ2-5, the complete variable domain reads DAMVIQNPRYQVTQFGKPVTLSCSQTLNHNVMYWYQQKSSQAPKLLFHYYDKDFNNEADTPDNFQSRRPNTSFCFLDIRSPGLGDTAMYLCATSTTGAGETQYFGPGTRLLVL.

The chain uses TRBV7-8 and TRBJ1-1, with 8 nucleotides matching TRBD1. This CDR3 spans 15 amino acids. V shed 5 bases and J 3 bases; nucleotides not matched to a gene: 8. The V gene's germline CDR1 is SGHVS and CDR2 FQNEAQ. For the CDR3, the DNA is TGTGCCAGCAGCCCGGATACAGGGGGGGACACTGAAGCTTTCTTT. It is translated as CASSPDTGGDTEAFF.

V and J are TRBV7-9 and TRBJ2-5; a possible D gene is TRBD1 (6 bases). Trimming stripped 7 bases from V and 4 bases from J, with 13 bases between. Germline-derived CDR1 and CDR2 are SEHNR and FQNEAQ (reference sequence). The CDR3 sequence is 13 residues long. This chain's CDR3 is CASNPGAGETQYF. The CDR3 coding sequence is TGTGCCAGCAACCCAGGGGCGGGAGAGACCCAGTACTTC.

The chain is built from TRBV4-3 and TRBJ2-2, with 11 bases that match TRBD1. CDR3 length: 17 amino acids. The V segment lost 2 bases and the J segment 6 bases; nucleotides outside the gene matches: 8. The germline V gene encodes CDR1 LGHNA and CDR2 YSLEER. The CDR3 region is CASSQPGGDRGAGELFF. CDR3 in DNA: TGCGCCAGCAGCCAACCGGGGGGGGACAGGGGGGCCGGGGAGCTGTTTTTT.

The CDR3 is CALDGGRARSSYNEQFF. The CDR3 DNA reads TGTGCTCTGGACGGGGGGAGGGCCCGGAGCTCCTACAATGAGCAGTTCTTC. The V call is TRBV30, the J call TRBJ2-1; 7 positions match TRBD2. The CDR3 is made up of 17 amino acids. Germline V gene lookup returns CDR1 GTSNPN and CDR2 SVGIG (reference sequence).

This clone was observed once. This chain uses TRBV28 with TRBJ2-7, with D possibly matching TRBD2 (6 bases). V was cut by 2 bases and J by 4 bases, with 12 bases left in between. Germline assignment: CDR1 MDHEN and CDR2 SYDVKM. The CDR3 has 14 amino acids. This CDR3 reads CASSLPVRGYEQYF. The CDR3, as DNA: TGTGCCAGCAGTTTACCCGTCCGGGGGTACGAGCAGTACTTC.

The chain joins TRBV2 to TRBJ1-5; weak D call: TRBD1 (6 bases). This CDR3 has 13 amino acids. The V end was cut by 6 bases, the J end by 7 bases, with 13 bases between. Germline V gene sequence: CDR1 SNHLY, CDR2 FYNNEI. DNA for the CDR3: TGTGCCAGCAGGGACAGAGTGAGGCAGCCCCAGCATTTT. Encoded protein: CASRDRVRQPQHF. Drawing the rest from reference TRBV2 and TRBJ1-5, the complete variable domain is EPEVTQTPSHQVTQMGQEVILRCVPISNHLYFYWYRQILGQKVEFLVSFYNNEISEKSEIFDDQFSVERPDGSNFTLKIRSTKLEDSAMYFCASRDRVRQPQHFGDGTRLSIL.

The V and J genes are TRBV4-3 and TRBJ2-1, with TRBD2 matching 14 bases. Germline CDR1 and CDR2: LGHNA and YSLEER. This CDR3 region has 18 residues. The V and J ends lost 4 bases and 9 bases, in that order; junction bases with no gene match: 14. CDR3 DNA: TGCGCCAGCAGCCTATTTATAGTGACTAGCGGGAGGGCCCCTGAGCAGTTCTTC. This codes for CASSLFIVTSGRAPEQFF.

This clone was detected once. The CDR3 loop reads CASSRYPGQGNYGYTF. CDR3 bases: TGTGCCAGCAGCCGTTACCCGGGACAGGGAAACTATGGCTACACCTTC. The chain joins TRBV7-9 to TRBJ1-2; 9 bases align to TRBD1. This CDR3 has 16 amino acids. Germline CDR1 and CDR2: SEHNR and FQNEAQ (reference sequence). V gave up 5 bases and J gave up 2 bases; unmatched junction bases: 9.

DNA of the CDR3: TGTGCCAGCAGTCAACTAGCGTCCTCCTACGAGCAGTACTTC. It encodes CASSQLASSYEQYF. The chain uses TRBV27 and TRBJ2-7; 7 bases are shared with TRBD2. The V gene's germline CDR1 is MNHEY and CDR2 SMNVEV (reference sequence). The V gene end was trimmed by 5 bases and the J gene end by 0 bases; junction bases not matched to a gene: 4. The length of the CDR3 is 14 residues.

The chain is built from TRBV1 and TRBJ1-2. TRBV1 is given as a pseudogene. The CDR3 is 16 amino acids. CDR3 nucleotides: TGCACCAGCAGCCAAGACGGGGAGAAGGACCACTATGGCTACACCTTC. Its protein product is CTSSQDGEKDHYGYTF.

CDR3 nucleotides: TGTGCCAGCAGTTGGTTCCAGGGCGGTGAGCAGTACTTC. Translated, it gives CASSWFQGGEQYF. The chain uses TRBV27 and TRBJ2-7, with a weak D call TRBD1 (5 bases). CDR3 length: 13 residues. V was cut by 4 bases and J by 7 bases, with 14 bases left in between. Germline V gives CDR1 MNHEY, CDR2 SMNVEV (reference sequence).

This chain uses TRBV5-1 with TRBJ2-7; D may be TRBD2 (6 bases). This CDR3 has 14 residues. V gave up 0 bases and J gave up 4 bases, with 11 bases separating them. Germline CDR1 reads SGHRS; CDR2 reads YFSETQ. DNA of the CDR3: TGCGCCAGCAGCTTGGCGGGAGCCGGGTACGAGCAGTACTTC. This encodes CASSLAGAGYEQYF.

This clone has just a few counts. The gene calls are TRBV5-1 and TRBJ2-7; perhaps TRBD2 as D (5 bases). CDR3 length: 15 residues. V lost 0 bases to trimming and J lost 0 bases, with 10 bases between them. The V gene's germline CDR1 is SGHRS and CDR2 YFSETQ. CDR3 sequence (DNA): TGCGCCAGCAGCTTGGCATTAGGACTCTCCTACGAGCAGTACTTC. Translated, it gives CASSLALGLSYEQYF.

This clone turned up a few times. The chain couples TRBV7-9 to TRBJ2-1, with a possible D match to TRBD1 (7 bases). The CDR3 contains 15 residues. The germline V gene has CDR1 SEHNR and CDR2 FQNEAQ (reference sequence). V was pared by 5 bases and J by 1 base, with 12 bases between. This CDR3 is CASSQGGRSYNEQFF. The CDR3 coding sequence is TGTGCCAGCAGCCAGGGGGGCCGGTCCTACAATGAGCAGTTCTTC.

This chain joins TRBV11-2 and TRBJ2-5; TRBD1 is a possible D gene (6 bases). Germline V gives CDR1 SGHAT, CDR2 FQNNGV. V lost 5 bases and J 5 bases, leaving 15 bases between the germline ends. CDR3 length: 14 amino acids. The CDR3 DNA follows: TGTGCCAGCAGCCATACAGGGAGCGGCGAGACCCAGTACTTC. Its protein product is CASSHTGSGETQYF.

The chain joins TRBV4-3 to TRBJ2-1, with 8 bases aligning to TRBD2. The CDR3 loop spans 16 amino acids. Germline CDR1 is LGHNA and CDR2 is YSLEER. With V trimmed by 4 bases and J by 8 bases, 13 bases remained unmatched. This CDR3 is CASSPLNREGRDEQFF. The CDR3 nucleotides read TGCGCCAGCAGCCCTTTGAATCGGGAGGGCCGGGATGAGCAGTTCTTC.

The gene calls are TRBV23-1 and TRBJ2-7; 7 nucleotides line up with TRBD2. TRBV23-1 qualifies as an ORF whose function is uncertain. Trimming removed 5 bases from V and 3 bases from J; junction bases left unmatched: 4. This CDR3 region has 13 residues. CDR3 sequence: CASSWREGYEQYF. The CDR3 DNA follows: TGCGCCAGCAGTTGGAGGGAGGGCTACGAGCAGTACTTC.